This T cell receptor beta chain emerged from a study of blood T cell repertoires in COVID-19. Study in general: Sites across the United States, Italy and Spain contributed samples from acute and convalescent COVID-19. PBMCs, B-cell-depleted T cells, or T cells were the source of the cDNA or gDNA that made up the material.

The CDR3 runs to 15 residues. The germline gives CDR1 SEHNR, CDR2 FQNEAQ (reference sequence). V shed 5 bases and J shed 7 bases, with 15 bases lying between them. Under the authors' procedure: From reference gene primer amplification, estimates of nucleated cell counts were derived. The table came from immunoSEQ multiplex PCR; TCRdb's copy has only in-frame clones and leaves some out. V and J calls and clone size are given by that table; D and trimming were obtained from the DNA. The table has about 140,000 clones, 88% seen once. This TCR came from a man between 65 and 85 years old with acute or convalescent COVID-19. The rearrangement joins TRBV7-9 to TRBJ1-6, with TRBD1 as a possible D gene (5 bases). Sample: peripheral blood. CDR3 sequence: CASSPAGTPNSPLHF. CDR3 nucleotides: TGTGCCAGCAGCCCAGCGGGGACCCCAAATTCACCCCTCCACTTT.